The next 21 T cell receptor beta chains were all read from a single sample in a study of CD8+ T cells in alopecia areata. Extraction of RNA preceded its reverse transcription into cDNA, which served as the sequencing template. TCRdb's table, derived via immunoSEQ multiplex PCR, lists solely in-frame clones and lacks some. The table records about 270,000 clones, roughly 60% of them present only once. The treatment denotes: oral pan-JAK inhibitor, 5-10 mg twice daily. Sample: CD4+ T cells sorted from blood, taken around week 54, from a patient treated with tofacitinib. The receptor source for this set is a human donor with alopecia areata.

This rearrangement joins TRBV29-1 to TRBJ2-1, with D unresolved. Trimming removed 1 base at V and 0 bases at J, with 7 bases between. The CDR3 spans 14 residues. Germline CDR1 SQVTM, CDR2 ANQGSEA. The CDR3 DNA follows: TGCAGCGTTGAAGGGCTGAGCTCCTACAATGAGCAGTTCTTC. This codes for CSVEGLSSYNEQFF.

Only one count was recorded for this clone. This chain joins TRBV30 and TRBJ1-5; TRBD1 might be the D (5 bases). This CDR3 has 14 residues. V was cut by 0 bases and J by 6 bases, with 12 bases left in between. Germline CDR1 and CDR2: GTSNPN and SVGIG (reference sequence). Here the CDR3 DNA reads TGTGCCTGGAGTGTGGGACGGTTTCCTCAGCCCCAGCATTTT. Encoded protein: CAWSVGRFPQPQHF.

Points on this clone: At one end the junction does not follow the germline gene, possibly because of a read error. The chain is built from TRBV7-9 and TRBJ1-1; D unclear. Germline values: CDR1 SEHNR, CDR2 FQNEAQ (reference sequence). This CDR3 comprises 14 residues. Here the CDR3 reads CASTLQGRDTEAFF. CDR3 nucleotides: TGTGCCAGCACCTTACAAGGGCGCGACACTGAAGCTTTCTTT.

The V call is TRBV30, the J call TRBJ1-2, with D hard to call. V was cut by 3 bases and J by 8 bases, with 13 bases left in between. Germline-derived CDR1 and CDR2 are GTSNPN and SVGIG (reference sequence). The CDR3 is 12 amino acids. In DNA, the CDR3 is TGTGCCTGGAGGAGGCTCGGCCGAGGCTACACCTTC. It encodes CAWRRLGRGYTF.

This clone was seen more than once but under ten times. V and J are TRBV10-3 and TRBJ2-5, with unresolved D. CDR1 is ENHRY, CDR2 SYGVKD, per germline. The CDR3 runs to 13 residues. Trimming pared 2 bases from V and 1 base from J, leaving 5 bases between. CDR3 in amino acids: CAISEGPQETQYF. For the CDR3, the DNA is TGTGCCATCAGTGAGGGACCCCAAGAGACCCAGTACTTC.

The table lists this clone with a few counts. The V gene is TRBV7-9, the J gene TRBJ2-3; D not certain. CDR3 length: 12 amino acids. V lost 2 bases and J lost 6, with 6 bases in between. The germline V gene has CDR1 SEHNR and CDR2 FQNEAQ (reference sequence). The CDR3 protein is CASSLSPDTQYF. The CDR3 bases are TGTGCCAGCAGCTTATCCCCCGATACGCAGTATTTT.

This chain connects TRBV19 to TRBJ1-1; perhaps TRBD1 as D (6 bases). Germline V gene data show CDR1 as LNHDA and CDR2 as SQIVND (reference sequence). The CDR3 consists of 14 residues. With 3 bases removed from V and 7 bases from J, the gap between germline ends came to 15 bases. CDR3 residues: CASSIKLQGGEAFF. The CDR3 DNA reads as TGTGCCAGTAGTATCAAGTTACAGGGAGGTGAAGCTTTCTTT.

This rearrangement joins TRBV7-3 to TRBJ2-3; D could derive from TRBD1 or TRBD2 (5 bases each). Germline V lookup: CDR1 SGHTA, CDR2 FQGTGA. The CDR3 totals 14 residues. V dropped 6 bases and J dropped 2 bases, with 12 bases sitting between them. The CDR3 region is CASRQDSNTDTQYF. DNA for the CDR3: TGTGCCAGCAGACAGGACTCAAACACAGATACGCAGTATTTT.

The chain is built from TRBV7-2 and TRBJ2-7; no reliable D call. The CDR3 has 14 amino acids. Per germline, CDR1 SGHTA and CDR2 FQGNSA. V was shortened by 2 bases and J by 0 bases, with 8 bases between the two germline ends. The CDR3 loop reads CASSLSRSSYEQYF. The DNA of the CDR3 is TGTGCCAGCAGCTTAAGCAGGAGCTCCTACGAGCAGTACTTC.

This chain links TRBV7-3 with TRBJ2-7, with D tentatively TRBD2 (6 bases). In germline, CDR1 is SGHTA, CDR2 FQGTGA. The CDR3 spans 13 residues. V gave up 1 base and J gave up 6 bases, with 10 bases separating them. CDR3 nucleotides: TGTGCCAGCAGCTTAATGGAGGGAGGCGAGCAGTACTTC. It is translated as CASSLMEGGEQYF.

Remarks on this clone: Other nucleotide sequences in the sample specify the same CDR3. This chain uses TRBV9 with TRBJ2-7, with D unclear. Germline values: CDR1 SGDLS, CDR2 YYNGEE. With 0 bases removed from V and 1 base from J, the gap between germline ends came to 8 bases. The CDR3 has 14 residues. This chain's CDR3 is CASSVELGSYEQYF. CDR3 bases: TGTGCCAGCAGCGTAGAGCTGGGGTCCTACGAGCAGTACTTC. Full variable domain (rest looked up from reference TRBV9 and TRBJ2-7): DSGVTQTPKHLITATGQRVTLRCSPRSGDLSVYWYQQSLDQGLQFLIQYYNGEERAKGNILERFSAQQFPDLHSELNLSSLELGDSALYFCASSVELGSYEQYFGPGTRLTVT.

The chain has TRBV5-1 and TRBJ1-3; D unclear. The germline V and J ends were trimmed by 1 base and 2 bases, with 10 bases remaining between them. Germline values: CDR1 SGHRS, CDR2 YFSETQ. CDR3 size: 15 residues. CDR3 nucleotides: TGCGCCAGCAGCTTGATGGGAGACCCTGGAAACACCATATATTTT. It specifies CASSLMGDPGNTIYF.

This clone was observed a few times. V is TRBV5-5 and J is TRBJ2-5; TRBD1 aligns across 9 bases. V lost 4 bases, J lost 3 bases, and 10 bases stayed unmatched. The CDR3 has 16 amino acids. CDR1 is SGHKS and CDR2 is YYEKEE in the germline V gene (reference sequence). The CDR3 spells CASSPGDREREETQYF. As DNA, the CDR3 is TGTGCCAGCAGCCCCGGGGACAGGGAGAGGGAAGAGACCCAGTACTTC. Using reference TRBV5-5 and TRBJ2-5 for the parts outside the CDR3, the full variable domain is DAGVTQSPTHLIKTRGQQVTLRCSPISGHKSVSWYQQVLGQGPQFIFQYYEKEERGRGNFPDRFSARQFPNYSSELNVNALLLGDSALYLCASSPGDREREETQYFGPGTRLLVL.

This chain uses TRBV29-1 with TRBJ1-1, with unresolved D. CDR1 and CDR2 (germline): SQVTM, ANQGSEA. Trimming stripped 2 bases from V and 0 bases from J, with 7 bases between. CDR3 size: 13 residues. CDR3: CSVEPGLNTEAFF. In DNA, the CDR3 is TGCAGCGTTGAACCCGGTCTGAACACTGAAGCTTTCTTT.

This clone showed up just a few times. The CDR3 sequence: CASSPDGRPYEQYF. CDR3 DNA sequence: TGCGCCAGCAGCCCTGACGGACGACCCTACGAGCAGTACTTC. The gene calls are TRBV4-3 and TRBJ2-7; D not certain. The CDR3 is made up of 14 amino acids. Between the trimmed V and J ends, which lost 4 bases and 2 bases, there was a span of 12 bases. Germline CDR1 and CDR2: LGHNA and YSLEER.

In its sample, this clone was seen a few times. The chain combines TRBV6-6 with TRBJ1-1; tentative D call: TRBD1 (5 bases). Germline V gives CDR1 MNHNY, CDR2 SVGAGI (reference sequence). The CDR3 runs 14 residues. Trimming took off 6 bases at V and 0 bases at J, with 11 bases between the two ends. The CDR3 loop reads CASRPQVVNTEAFF. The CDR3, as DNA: TGTGCCAGCAGACCACAGGTAGTGAACACTGAAGCTTTCTTT.

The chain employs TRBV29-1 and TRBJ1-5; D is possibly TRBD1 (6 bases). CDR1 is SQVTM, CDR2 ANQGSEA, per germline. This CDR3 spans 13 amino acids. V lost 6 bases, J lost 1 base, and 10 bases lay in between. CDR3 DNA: TGCAGCGTAGCGGACAGCAGCAATCAGCCCCAGCATTTT. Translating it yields CSVADSSNQPQHF.

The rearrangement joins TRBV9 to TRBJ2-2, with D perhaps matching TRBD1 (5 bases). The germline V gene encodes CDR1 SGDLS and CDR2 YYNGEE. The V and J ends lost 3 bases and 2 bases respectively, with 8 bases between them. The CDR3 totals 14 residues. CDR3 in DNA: TGTGCCAGCAGCGCCCGGACAAACACCGGGGAGCTGTTTTTT. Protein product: CASSARTNTGELFF.

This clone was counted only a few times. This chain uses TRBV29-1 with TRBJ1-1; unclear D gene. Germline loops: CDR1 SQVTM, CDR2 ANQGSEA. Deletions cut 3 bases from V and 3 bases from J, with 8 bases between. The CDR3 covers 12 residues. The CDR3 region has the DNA TGCAGCGTTGATAGGGTCGACACTGAAGCTTTCTTT. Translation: CSVDRVDTEAFF.

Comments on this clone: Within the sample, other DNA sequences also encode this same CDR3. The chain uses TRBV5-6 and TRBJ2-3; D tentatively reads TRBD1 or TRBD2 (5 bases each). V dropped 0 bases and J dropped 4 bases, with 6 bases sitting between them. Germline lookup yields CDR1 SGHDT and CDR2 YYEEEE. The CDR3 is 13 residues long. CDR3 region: CASSLGGADTQYF. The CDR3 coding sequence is TGTGCCAGCAGCTTGGGAGGGGCAGATACGCAGTATTTT. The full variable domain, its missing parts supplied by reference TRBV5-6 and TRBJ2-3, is DAGVTQSPTHLIKTRGQQVTLRCSPKSGHDTVSWYQQALGQGPQFIFQYYEEEERQRGNFPDRFSGHQFPNYSSELNVNALLLGDSALYLCASSLGGADTQYFGPGTRLTVL.

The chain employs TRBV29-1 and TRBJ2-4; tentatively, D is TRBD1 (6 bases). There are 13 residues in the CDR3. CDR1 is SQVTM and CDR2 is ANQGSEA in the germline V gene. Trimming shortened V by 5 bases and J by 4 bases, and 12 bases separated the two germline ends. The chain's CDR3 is CSVKRDKKNIQYF. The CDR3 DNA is TGCAGCGTTAAAAGGGACAAGAAAAACATTCAGTACTTC.